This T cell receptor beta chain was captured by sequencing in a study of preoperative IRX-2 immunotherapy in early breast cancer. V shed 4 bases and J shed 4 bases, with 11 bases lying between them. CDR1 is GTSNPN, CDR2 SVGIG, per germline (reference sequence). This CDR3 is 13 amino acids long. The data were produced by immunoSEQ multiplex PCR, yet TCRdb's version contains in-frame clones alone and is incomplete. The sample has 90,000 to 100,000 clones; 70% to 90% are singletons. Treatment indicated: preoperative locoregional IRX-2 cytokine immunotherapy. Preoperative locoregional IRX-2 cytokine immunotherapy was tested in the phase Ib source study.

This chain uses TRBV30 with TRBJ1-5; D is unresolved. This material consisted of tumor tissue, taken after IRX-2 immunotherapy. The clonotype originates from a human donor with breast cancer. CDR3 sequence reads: CAWNTEGNQPQHF. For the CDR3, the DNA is TGTGCCTGGAACACGGAAGGGAATCAGCCCCAGCATTTT.